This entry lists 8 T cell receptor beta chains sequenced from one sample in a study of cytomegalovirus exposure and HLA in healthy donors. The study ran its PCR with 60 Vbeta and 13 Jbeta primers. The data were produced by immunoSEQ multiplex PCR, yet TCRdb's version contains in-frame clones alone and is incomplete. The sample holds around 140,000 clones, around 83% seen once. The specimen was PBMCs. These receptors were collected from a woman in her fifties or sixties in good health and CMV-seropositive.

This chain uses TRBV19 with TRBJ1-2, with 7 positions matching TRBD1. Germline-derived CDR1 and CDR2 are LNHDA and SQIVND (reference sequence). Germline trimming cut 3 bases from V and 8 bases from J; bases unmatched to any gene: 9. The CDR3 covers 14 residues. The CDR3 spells CASSIYRDSRGYTF. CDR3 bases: TGTGCCAGTAGTATCTACCGGGACAGCCGGGGCTACACCTTC.

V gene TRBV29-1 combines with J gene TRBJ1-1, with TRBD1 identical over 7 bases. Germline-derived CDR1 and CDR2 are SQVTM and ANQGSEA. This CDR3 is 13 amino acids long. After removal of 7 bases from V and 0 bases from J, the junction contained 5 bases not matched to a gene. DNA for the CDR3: TGCAGCGCCCCCGGGACAGTGAACACTGAAGCTTTCTTT. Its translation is CSAPGTVNTEAFF.

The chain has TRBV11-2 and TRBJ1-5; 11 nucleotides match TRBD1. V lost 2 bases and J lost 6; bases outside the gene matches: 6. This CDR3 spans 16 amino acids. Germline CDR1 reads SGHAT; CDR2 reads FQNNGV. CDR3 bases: TGTGCCAGCAGCTTATCAGGACAGGGGGCAGGTCAGCCCCAGCATTTT. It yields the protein CASSLSGQGAGQPQHF.

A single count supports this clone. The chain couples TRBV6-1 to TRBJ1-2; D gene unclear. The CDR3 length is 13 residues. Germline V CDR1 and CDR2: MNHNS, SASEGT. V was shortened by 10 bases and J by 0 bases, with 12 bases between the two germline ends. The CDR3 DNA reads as TGTGCCACGGGTATTGCGTCTAACTATGGCTACACCTTC. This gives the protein CATGIASNYGYTF.

The CDR3 region is CASSAQGTGTEAFF. DNA of the CDR3: TGTGCCAGCAGCGCACAGGGTACCGGCACTGAAGCTTTCTTT. The genes are TRBV7-3 and TRBJ1-1, with D possibly being TRBD1 (6 bases). Trimming stripped 5 bases from V and 4 bases from J, with 14 bases between. Germline CDR1 and CDR2: SGHTA and FQGTGA. The CDR3 length is 14 residues.

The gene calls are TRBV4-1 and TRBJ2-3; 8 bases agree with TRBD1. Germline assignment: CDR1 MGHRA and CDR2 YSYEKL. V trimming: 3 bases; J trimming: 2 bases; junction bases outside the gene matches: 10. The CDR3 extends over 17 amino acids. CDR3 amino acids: CASSHIYRDRITDTQYF. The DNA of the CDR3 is TGCGCCAGCAGCCATATCTACCGGGACAGGATCACAGATACGCAGTATTTT.

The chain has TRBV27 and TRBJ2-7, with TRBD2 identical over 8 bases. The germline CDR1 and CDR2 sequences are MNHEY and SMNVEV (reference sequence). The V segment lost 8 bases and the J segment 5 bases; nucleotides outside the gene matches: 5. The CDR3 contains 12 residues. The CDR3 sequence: CASGLAFHEQYF. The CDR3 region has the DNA TGTGCCAGCGGACTAGCTTTCCACGAGCAGTACTTC.

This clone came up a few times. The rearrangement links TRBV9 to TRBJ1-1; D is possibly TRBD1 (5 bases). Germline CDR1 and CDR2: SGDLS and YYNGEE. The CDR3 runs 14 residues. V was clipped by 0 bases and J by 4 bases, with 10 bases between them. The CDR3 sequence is CASSVGSDTTEAFF. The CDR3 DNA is TGTGCCAGCAGCGTAGGATCGGACACCACTGAAGCTTTCTTT.